This T cell receptor (beta chain) was captured by sequencing in a study of blood T cell repertoires in COVID-19. Background on the study: Spain, Italy and the United States supplied samples that represented acute and convalescent COVID-19. Sample material is recorded as cDNA or gDNA derived from T cells, B-cell-depleted T cells, or PBMCs.

In germline, CDR1 is SGHAT, CDR2 FQNNGV. The CDR3 is made up of 16 amino acids. With V trimmed by 8 bases and J by 5 bases, 17 bases remained unmatched. In the original analysis: Amplification from reference gene primers served as the basis for estimated nucleated cell counts. Assay used: immunoSEQ multiplex PCR; TCRdb lists only in-frame clones, some missing. V and J calls and clone size are those listed in that table; D and trimming were worked out from the DNA. The sample has 110,000 or so clones; 88% are singletons. Sequencing input: peripheral blood. This sequence originates from a woman between 65 and 79 years old who had recovered from COVID-19. The rearrangement links TRBV11-2 to TRBJ2-5, with 7 positions matching TRBD2. CDR3 residues: CASAPPRGGSWETQYF. Here the CDR3 DNA reads TGTGCCAGCGCTCCTCCTAGGGGCGGGAGCTGGGAGACCCAGTACTTC.